Given below is one T cell receptor beta chain in context. This specimen comes from a study of blood T cell repertoires in COVID-19. Study information: PBMCs, B-cell-depleted T cells, or T cells were the source of the cDNA or gDNA that made up the material.

Assay used: immunoSEQ multiplex PCR; TCRdb lists only in-frame clones, some missing. Counted here are 210,000 or so clones, about 84% occurring once; the ten biggest clones make up over 6%. Patients from Seattle were sampled longitudinally, starting during active infection. The CDR3 loop spans 12 amino acids. Trimming took off 4 bases at V and 8 bases at J, with 6 bases between the two ends. CDR1 and CDR2 (germline): MGHDK, SYGVNS. The specimen was peripheral blood. This clonotype was obtained from an elderly woman with COVID-19, enrolled during active disease. The J gene is TRBJ1-6, the V gene TRBV25-1; weak D call: TRBD1 (5 bases). CDR3 in amino acids: CASSGGDSPLHF. The CDR3 coding sequence is TGTGCCAGCAGTGGGGGGGATTCACCCCTCCACTTT.